A single sample is the source of the 4 T cell receptor beta chains below, sequenced in a study of spatial heterogeneity in lung cancer. As to time point: blood at routine non-recurrence follow-up after resection. One entry per CDR3 protein results from TCRdb running MiXCR on the 5' RACE reads. The data contain around 2,400 distinct CDR3 sequences, roughly 29% of them singletons. This specimen was PBMCs, taken at follow-up. The receptors were gathered from a male donor with early-stage non-small cell lung cancer.

Of note for this clonotype: Little can be read into the size of this beta chain, an off-target read in a library designed for alpha chains. The V and J genes are TRBV4-1 and TRBJ2-4, with D perhaps given as TRBD1 or TRBD2 (5 bases each). This CDR3 is 15 amino acids long. With 4 bases removed from V and 6 bases from J, the gap between germline ends came to 16 bases. Germline V gene sequence: CDR1 MGHRA, CDR2 YSYEKL. This chain's CDR3 is CASSPEWDPRNIQYF. The DNA for the CDR3 is TGCGCCAGCAGCCCCGAATGGGACCCTCGAAACATTCAGTACTTC.

Comments on this clonotype: Found in a library prepared for alpha chains, this beta chain is an off-target read, and its abundance has little meaning. The chain recombines TRBV5-4 with TRBJ2-7, with 8 bases that match TRBD2. This CDR3 spans 14 amino acids. Trimming at V came to 4 bases and at J to 3 bases, leaving 6 bases not matched to a gene. The V gene's germline CDR1 is SGHNT and CDR2 YYREEE (reference sequence). CDR3 region: CASSPGLGNYEQYF. DNA of the CDR3: TGTGCCAGCAGCCCGGGACTAGGAAACTACGAGCAGTACTTC. Filled out from reference TRBV5-4 and TRBJ2-7, the complete variable domain reads ETGVTQSPTHLIKTRGQQVTLRCSSQSGHNTVSWYQQALGQGPQFIFQYYREEENGRGNFPPRFSGLQFPNYSSELNVNALELDDSALYLCASSPGLGNYEQYFGPGTRLTVT.

This clonotype is deemed medium-sized. This beta chain appears as a stray read in a library generated for alpha chains; its size is not informative. J is TRBJ2-1 and V is TRBV7-9; 8 nucleotides agree with TRBD1. The CDR3 loop spans 15 amino acids. Germline V gene sequence: CDR1 SEHNR, CDR2 FQNEAQ (reference sequence). V lost 5 bases, J lost 9 bases, and 12 bases stayed unmatched. CDR3 amino acids: CASSQALQGAGEQFF. CDR3 bases: TGTGCCAGCAGCCAAGCCCTCCAGGGGGCCGGTGAGCAGTTCTTC.

About this clonotype itself: The library was prepared for alpha chains; this beta chain is a stray read, so its frequency means little. The chain employs TRBV7-9 and TRBJ2-2; unclear D gene. Germline V gene lookup returns CDR1 SEHNR and CDR2 FQNEAQ (reference sequence). V was clipped by 3 bases and J by 7 bases, with 3 bases between them. The CDR3 has 11 amino acids. CDR3 sequence: CASSFVGELFF. As DNA, the CDR3 is TGTGCCAGCAGCTTTGTCGGGGAGCTGTTTTTT.